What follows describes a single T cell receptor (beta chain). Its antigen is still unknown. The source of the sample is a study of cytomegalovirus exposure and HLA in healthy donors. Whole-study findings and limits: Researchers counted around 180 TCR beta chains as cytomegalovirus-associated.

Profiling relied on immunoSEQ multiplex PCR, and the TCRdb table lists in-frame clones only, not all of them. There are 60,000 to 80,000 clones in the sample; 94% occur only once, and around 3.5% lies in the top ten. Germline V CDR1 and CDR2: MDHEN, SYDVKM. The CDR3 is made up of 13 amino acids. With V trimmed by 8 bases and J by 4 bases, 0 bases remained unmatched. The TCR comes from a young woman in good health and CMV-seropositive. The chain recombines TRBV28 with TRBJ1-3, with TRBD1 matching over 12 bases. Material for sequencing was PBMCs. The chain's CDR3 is CASGTGGGNTIYF. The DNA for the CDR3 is TGTGCCAGCGGGACAGGGGGCGGAAACACCATATATTTT.